This paragraph reports one TCR beta chain. Trimming removed 1 base at V and 4 bases at J, with 11 bases between. The CDR3 length is 14 residues. Germline values: CDR1 MGHRA, CDR2 YSYEKL. This sample is drawn from a study of blood T cells in healthy people across ages. The overall study: Capture by template switching was about one barcoded beta molecule per two T cells.

Then a second PCR, running roughly 6 to 11 cycles, was carried out with a sample-barcoded 5' primer and a J-beta primer mix. TCRdb passed the 5' RACE reads through MiXCR, listing each CDR3 protein once. The sample has about 1,000,000 distinct CDR3 sequences, around 43% seen once. Sequencing input: blood. V gene TRBV4-1 combines with J gene TRBJ2-7; D may be TRBD1 or TRBD2 (6 bases each). The TCR sequence derives from a woman aged 55 to 70 in good health. The CDR3 coding sequence is TGCGCCAGCAGCCAAGTGGGGGCGGGATACGAGCAGTACTTC. This encodes CASSQVGAGYEQYF.